These 32 T cell receptor beta chains share one sample of origin, sequenced in a study of T-cell memory formation after mild COVID-19. One entry per CDR3 protein, called by TCRdb with MiXCR from the 5' RACE reads. This repertoire shows some 410,000 distinct CDR3 sequences, less than 25% found once; its top ten account for about 12%. Material: PBMCs or a T cell subset sorted from them (not recorded which). The receptors were sampled from an adult woman who had mild COVID-19 (a few samples of this study predate the infection). Cell type and time point are not known.

This clonotype appeared a few times. This rearrangement joins TRBV20-1 to TRBJ1-5, with 8 bases that match TRBD1. The V segment lost 5 bases and the J segment 0 bases; nucleotides outside the gene matches: 3. This CDR3 region has 14 residues. The germline gives CDR1 DFQATT, CDR2 SNEGSKA (reference sequence). CDR3 protein: CSASRGPSNQPQHF. For the CDR3, the DNA is TGCAGTGCTTCCAGGGGGCCTAGCAATCAGCCCCAGCATTTT.

The J gene is TRBJ1-1, the V gene TRBV5-1; D possibly corresponds to TRBD1 (6 bases). CDR1 is SGHRS, CDR2 YFSETQ, per germline. The CDR3 loop spans 13 amino acids. The germline V and J ends were trimmed by 2 bases and 6 bases, with 11 bases remaining between them. In DNA form, the CDR3 reads TGCGCCAGCAGCTTTTTTACAGGGTCTGAAGCTTTCTTT. Amino acids: CASSFFTGSEAFF.

The genes are TRBV20-1 and TRBJ1-1; the D is unclear. The CDR3 covers 11 residues. Germline V gene data show CDR1 as DFQATT and CDR2 as SNEGSKA (reference sequence). Trimming removed 3 bases at V and 11 bases at J, with 13 bases between. Here the CDR3 reads CSASLGSEAFF. The CDR3 region has the DNA TGCAGTGCTAGTTTGGGGAGCGAGGCTTTCTTT.

This clonotype was counted only a few times. V and J are TRBV7-2 and TRBJ2-3; 9 bases are a match to TRBD1. With 5 bases clipped from V and 2 bases from J, the junction kept 5 bases outside the gene matches. Germline assignment: CDR1 SGHTA and CDR2 FQGNSA. CDR3 size: 15 residues. CDR3 nucleotides: TGTGCCAGCAGCCTGGACAGGGGCCCCACAGATACGCAGTATTTT. Protein sequence: CASSLDRGPTDTQYF.

This clonotype was counted only a few times. The chain carries TRBV20-1 and TRBJ1-5; no reliable D call. This CDR3 spans 13 amino acids. Trimming pared 6 bases from V and 6 bases from J, leaving 15 bases between. Germline V gene sequence: CDR1 DFQATT, CDR2 SNEGSKA (reference sequence). In DNA, the CDR3 is TGCAGTGCGGCCTGGGTCGCAGGTCAGCCCCAGCATTTT. It codes for CSAAWVAGQPQHF.

This clonotype has more than one count but fewer than ten. The chain is built from TRBV7-8 and TRBJ2-1; maybe TRBD1 (6 bases). There are 15 residues in the CDR3. The germline V gene has CDR1 SGHVS and CDR2 FQNEAQ. V dropped 4 bases and J dropped 7 bases, with 17 bases sitting between them. This chain's CDR3 is CASSSTGSSKNEQFF. The DNA of the CDR3 is TGTGCCAGCAGCTCCACAGGGTCGTCCAAGAATGAGCAGTTCTTC.

This chain connects TRBV12-3 or TRBV12-4 to TRBJ1-4, with D perhaps matching TRBD1 (6 bases). Trimming pared 7 bases from V and 8 bases from J, leaving 17 bases between. This CDR3 contains 14 residues. The CDR3 loop reads CASTQGRGKEKLFF. The CDR3 bases are TGTGCCAGCACTCAGGGGAGGGGTAAGGAAAAACTGTTTTTT.

The gene calls are TRBV7-9 and TRBJ2-1; 9 bases fit TRBD2. This CDR3 region has 16 residues. The V segment lost 5 bases and the J segment 1 base; nucleotides outside the gene matches: 6. Germline CDR1 reads SEHNR; CDR2 reads FQNEAQ (reference sequence). The chain's CDR3 is CASSQSGRISYNEQFF. The CDR3 DNA reads TGTGCCAGCAGCCAAAGCGGGAGGATTTCCTACAATGAGCAGTTCTTC.

This clonotype has a handful of counts. This chain connects TRBV7-9 to TRBJ2-5; D perhaps matches TRBD2 (5 bases). CDR3 length: 15 amino acids. CDR1 SEHNR and CDR2 FQNEAQ come from the germline V gene (reference sequence). V was pared by 1 base and J by 0 bases, with 9 bases between. The CDR3 region is CASSLVGGDQETQYF. As DNA, the CDR3 is TGTGCCAGCAGCTTAGTTGGAGGTGACCAAGAGACCCAGTACTTC.

This clonotype was seen a handful of times. This rearrangement joins TRBV10-3 to TRBJ2-5; 8 bases agree with TRBD1. Germline lookup yields CDR1 ENHRY and CDR2 SYGVKD. This CDR3 is built from 16 residues. The junction had 11 bases not matched to a gene; V was cut back by 6 bases and J by 2 bases. The CDR3 bases are TGTGCCATCAGGAGTCCAGGGGGCCAGGGACAAGAGACCCAGTACTTC. The encoded protein is CAIRSPGGQGQETQYF.

On this clonotype: A read error is likely, as this CDR3 ends without the conserved phenylalanine or tryptophan. Because the CDR3's place on the DNA is in doubt, the DNA is left out and the CDR3 is given as listed by TCRdb. This chain connects TRBV28 to TRBJ2-7; the D call in the table, TRBD2, was not verified against the DNA. With termini counted, the CDR3 has 12 amino acids. Germline assignment: CDR1 MDHEN and CDR2 SYDVKM. Here the CDR3 reads CASSPQTSGLPH.

This clonotype showed up just once. The rearrangement links TRBV12-3 or TRBV12-4 to TRBJ1-5, with unresolved D. This CDR3 has 17 amino acids. V lost 3 bases to trimming and J lost 1 base, with 16 bases between them. CDR3 protein: CASSLGVGKLSNQPQHF. DNA of the CDR3: TGTGCCAGCAGTTTGGGCGTGGGGAAGTTAAGCAATCAGCCCCAGCATTTT.

The chain uses TRBV29-1 and TRBJ2-7, with 11 bases aligning to TRBD1. V dropped 7 bases and J dropped 2; count of bases not matched to a gene: 10. CDR3 length: 15 amino acids. Per the germline V gene, CDR1 is SQVTM and CDR2 is ANQGSEA. CDR3 residues: CSAGDRGTRPYEQYF. CDR3 bases: TGCAGCGCTGGGGACAGGGGGACCCGGCCCTACGAGCAGTACTTC.

This clonotype has only a few counts. The rearrangement uses TRBV9 and TRBJ1-1; D not certain. Per germline, CDR1 SGDLS and CDR2 YYNGEE. Trimming left V 0 bases short and J 0 bases short, with 3 bases between. The CDR3 contains 13 residues. As DNA, the CDR3 is TGTGCCAGCAGCGTAGCTTTGAACACTGAAGCTTTCTTT. Its translation: CASSVALNTEAFF.

This clonotype was seen a few times. The chain uses TRBV15 and TRBJ2-2; D remains ambiguous. The V end lost 0 bases, the J end lost 4 bases, and 6 bases lay between the germline ends. CDR1 LNHNV and CDR2 YYDKDF come from the germline V gene (reference sequence). The CDR3 runs 14 residues. The CDR3 loop is CATSRDRSTGELFF. DNA of the CDR3: TGTGCCACCAGCAGAGACAGGAGCACCGGGGAGCTGTTTTTT.

This clonotype has just a few counts. The chain's CDR3 is CASRPGQGSYEQYF. For the CDR3, the DNA is TGTGCCAGCAGGCCCGGACAGGGAAGTTACGAGCAGTACTTC. The V and J genes are TRBV6-5 and TRBJ2-7; TRBD1 agrees at 8 bases. The V segment lost 6 bases and the J segment 4 bases; nucleotides outside the gene matches: 8. Germline loops: CDR1 MNHEY, CDR2 SVGAGI. The CDR3 spans 14 residues.

In its sample, this clonotype was seen a few times. The chain links TRBV28 to TRBJ1-1; D gene unclear. CDR1 and CDR2 (germline): MDHEN, SYDVKM. CDR3 length equals 11 residues. V lost 7 bases and J lost 3, with 6 bases in between. CDR3 amino acids: CASKDHTEAFF. For the CDR3, the DNA is TGTGCCAGCAAGGACCACACTGAAGCTTTCTTT.

A few counts support this clonotype. The chain couples TRBV5-1 to TRBJ2-5, with a tentative D call TRBD1 (6 bases). The CDR3 contains 15 residues. Trimming cost V 7 bases and J 2 bases, with 18 bases left between them. Germline CDR1 and CDR2: SGHRS and YFSETQ. The CDR3 DNA follows: TGCGCCAGCCGAGCTCCGGGACAACCTCAAGAGACCCAGTACTTC. The encoded protein is CASRAPGQPQETQYF.

V gene TRBV6-5 combines with J gene TRBJ2-2; 8 bases are a match to TRBD2. CDR1 and CDR2 from the germline V gene are MNHEY and SVGAGI. The CDR3 runs to 16 residues. Losses at the gene ends were 5 bases for V and 2 bases for J; bases not matched to a gene: 7. The CDR3 protein is CASSAAGALNTGELFF. For the CDR3, the DNA is TGTGCCAGCAGTGCAGCGGGAGCGCTTAACACCGGGGAGCTGTTTTTT.

This clonotype was detected many times. The V call is TRBV5-1, the J call TRBJ2-1, with 10 bases aligning to TRBD1. Germline V gives CDR1 SGHRS, CDR2 YFSETQ. The CDR3 contains 14 residues. V was pared by 4 bases and J by 7 bases, with 5 bases of the junction left unmatched. CDR3 sequence (DNA): TGCGCCAGCAGCGCCGGACAGGGGGTGAATGAGCAGTTCTTC. This translates into CASSAGQGVNEQFF.

The chain has TRBV5-1 and TRBJ2-2; 10 bases line up with TRBD1. Germline V gives CDR1 SGHRS, CDR2 YFSETQ. With 7 bases clipped from V and 6 bases from J, the junction kept 6 bases outside the gene matches. The CDR3 is 14 amino acids. The CDR3 bases are TGCGCCAGCTATCGACAGGGGGCCTCCGGGGAGCTGTTTTTT. Translated: CASYRQGASGELFF.

The gene calls are TRBV3-1 and TRBJ2-4; TRBD2 aligns across 10 bases. Germline trimming cut 0 bases from V and 10 bases from J; bases unmatched to any gene: 6. Germline V gene sequence: CDR1 LGHDT, CDR2 YNNKEL (reference sequence). CDR3 size: 15 residues. The CDR3 nucleotides read TGTGCCAGCAGCCAAGATCCGTCTAGCGGGGGAATTCAGTACTTC. Encoded protein: CASSQDPSSGGIQYF.

V gene TRBV7-2 combines with J gene TRBJ1-6; D might be TRBD1 (5 bases). V was trimmed by 1 base and J by 10 bases, leaving 11 bases between them. The CDR3 is made up of 14 amino acids. CDR1 SGHTA and CDR2 FQGNSA come from the germline V gene. CDR3: CASSLVQDSSPLHF. CDR3 nucleotide sequence: TGTGCCAGCAGCTTAGTACAGGACTCCTCACCCCTCCACTTT.

The V gene is TRBV24-1, the J gene TRBJ2-3; the D is unclear. The CDR3 runs 15 residues. The V end lost 2 bases, the J end lost 2 bases, and 10 bases lay between the germline ends. Germline V lookup: CDR1 KGHDR, CDR2 SFDVKD. CDR3 protein: CATSDSRKVTDTQYF. CDR3 coding DNA: TGTGCCACCAGTGATTCGCGGAAAGTCACAGATACGCAGTATTTT.

This clonotype was seen a handful of times. The V and J genes are TRBV20-1 and TRBJ2-7; tentative D call: TRBD1 (6 bases). The CDR3 runs 14 residues. CDR1 is DFQATT, CDR2 SNEGSKA, per germline (reference sequence). The germline V and J ends were trimmed by 6 bases and 2 bases, with 17 bases remaining between them. CDR3 in amino acids: CSAFRTVKTYEQYF. The CDR3 coding sequence is TGCAGTGCCTTCCGGACAGTGAAAACCTACGAGCAGTACTTC.

A few counts support this clonotype. The chain links TRBV4-1 to TRBJ1-5; 8 nucleotides agree with TRBD1. The germline V gene has CDR1 MGHRA and CDR2 YSYEKL. The junction had 6 bases not matched to a gene; V was cut back by 3 bases and J by 5 bases. This CDR3 is built from 15 residues. The CDR3 DNA sequence: TGCGCCAGCAGCCAGACAGGGGTCCCTTATCAGCCCCAGCATTTT. The encoded protein is CASSQTGVPYQPQHF.

This clonotype was observed a few times. V and J are TRBV6-2 or TRBV6-3 and TRBJ2-7, with no clear D. Trimming removed 2 bases at V and 0 bases at J, with 11 bases between. CDR1 is MNHEY and CDR2 is SVGEGT in the germline V gene. The CDR3 spans 15 residues. CDR3 loop: CASSYDGPISYEQYF. CDR3 DNA sequence: TGTGCCAGCAGTTACGACGGGCCTATCTCCTACGAGCAGTACTTC.

The genes are TRBV18 and TRBJ2-4, with TRBD1 identical over 8 bases. V lost 3 bases and J lost 4; bases outside the gene matches: 8. This CDR3 contains 16 residues. CDR1 and CDR2 (germline): KGHSH, LQKENI. CDR3 nucleotide sequence: TGTGCCAGCTCACCCTCAGGGGGCGATTGGAAAAACATTCAGTACTTC. Amino acid sequence: CASSPSGGDWKNIQYF. Filled out from reference TRBV18 and TRBJ2-4, the complete variable domain reads NAGVMQNPRHLVRRRGQEARLRCSPMKGHSHVYWYRQLPEEGLKFMVYLQKENIIDESGMPKERFSAEFPKEGPSILRIQQVVRGDSAAYFCASSPSGGDWKNIQYFGAGTRLSVL.

The table lists this clonotype with a few counts. The chain combines TRBV9 with TRBJ2-7; TRBD2 matches 11 bases. CDR3 length equals 14 residues. CDR1 and CDR2 from the germline V gene are SGDLS and YYNGEE. The ends lost 4 bases at V and 3 bases at J; junction bases unmatched: 3. CDR3 bases: TGTGCCAGCAGCCCTAGCGGGGGGCACTACGAGCAGTACTTC. Its protein product is CASSPSGGHYEQYF.

The chain uses TRBV7-2 and TRBJ1-4; tentatively, D is TRBD1 (6 bases). V was pared by 2 bases and J by 13 bases, with 23 bases between. The germline V gene has CDR1 SGHTA and CDR2 FQGNSA. CDR3 length: 16 residues. CDR3 sequence: CASSLSLAGPLGGLFF. The CDR3 DNA reads as TGTGCCAGCAGCTTAAGCCTGGCAGGTCCCTTAGGGGGACTGTTTTTT.

V and J are TRBV5-8 and TRBJ2-4; D possibly corresponds to TRBD1 (6 bases). With 1 base removed from V and 5 bases from J, the gap between germline ends came to 10 bases. The germline CDR1 and CDR2 sequences are SGHTS and YDEGEE. The CDR3 length is 14 residues. The CDR3, as DNA: TGTGCCAGCAGCTTGTACCCAGGGGAAAACATTCAGTACTTC. Amino acids: CASSLYPGENIQYF.

This chain joins TRBV7-2 and TRBJ2-3; D gene uncertain. This CDR3 contains 13 residues. Germline V lookup: CDR1 SGHTA, CDR2 FQGNSA. The ends were cut back, 4 bases at V and 4 bases at J, with 9 bases in the middle. CDR3 amino acids: CASSSARSDTQYF. Here the CDR3 DNA reads TGTGCCAGCAGCTCGGCCAGATCAGATACGCAGTATTTT.